This T cell receptor beta chain derives from a study of T cells after yellow fever vaccination. Notes on the study in general: A small proportion of clonotypes was detected in both the CD4 and CD8 compartments. In post-booster samples, most primary-vaccination clones reappeared (approximately 96% CD4, about 91% CD8). The secondary response showed a weaker magnitude and a faster peak, day 5 versus 15.

As to this clonotype: The antigen is undetermined.

Generation of TCR cDNA used 5'RACE template switching (which added a universal primer site and UMIs). TCRdb re-derived calls from the 5' RACE reads in MiXCR, one entry per CDR3 protein. The sample holds some 240,000 distinct CDR3 sequences, 5.2% seen once. The CDR3 runs 14 residues. V lost 3 bases to trimming and J lost 4 bases; unmatched junction nucleotides: 5. Germline CDR1 and CDR2: MNHEY and SMNVEV (reference sequence). The receptor was isolated from a man aged 18 to 35 who received the YFV17D yellow fever vaccine. This chain links TRBV27 with TRBJ2-7; 8 positions agree with TRBD1. The sequences come from CD4+ T cells sorted from PBMCs, collected on the day of the yellow fever booster vaccination. CDR3 in amino acids: CASSFNRGNYEQYF. CDR3 DNA sequence: TGTGCCAGCAGTTTTAACAGGGGGAATTACGAGCAGTACTTC.